This T cell receptor beta chain originates from a study of cytomegalovirus exposure and HLA in healthy donors. PCR involved 60 Vbeta and 13 Jbeta primers. Only in-frame clones appear in the TCRdb table, and some are missing; sequencing was by immunoSEQ multiplex PCR. The sample lists about 130,000 clones; approximately 79% were seen once. Trimming pared 4 bases from V and 1 base from J, leaving 13 bases between. CDR1 MGHRA and CDR2 YSYEKL come from the germline V gene. CDR3 length equals 15 residues. The chain uses TRBV4-1 and TRBJ1-1, with D possibly TRBD1 on 6 matching bases. The sequence was obtained from a man aged 40-49 years in good health and CMV-seropositive. Sequencing was carried out using PBMCs. The CDR3: CASSPNRVRNTEAFF. The CDR3 DNA reads as TGCGCCAGCAGCCCTAACAGGGTCCGGAACACTGAAGCTTTCTTT.